This TCR beta chain was sequenced in a study of blood T cell repertoires in COVID-19. Study-wide context: Samples of COVID-19 (acute and convalescent) were obtained from the United States, Italy and Spain. Nucleic acid was either cDNA or gDNA, and it came from T cells, B-cell-depleted T cells, or PBMCs.

The table lists this clone with a few counts. The V end was cut by 4 bases, the J end by 2 bases, with 18 bases between. Germline loops: CDR1 SGHTA, CDR2 FQGNSA. This CDR3 is built from 17 residues. How the authors handled the data: Cell counts per sample came from amplifying reference gene primers. Sequencing was performed with immunoSEQ multiplex PCR; in TCRdb, only in-frame clones are kept and a portion is missing. V and J calls and clone size are as listed in that table; D and trimming were resolved from the DNA. The sample includes over 200,000 clones, approximately 85% seen only once; the top ten take about 0.7%.

This TCR came from a human donor in a cohort sampled during active COVID-19. V is TRBV7-2 and J is TRBJ1-3, with a tentative D call TRBD1 (5 bases). Source material: peripheral blood. The CDR3 loop is CASSWLSRGGPGNTIYF. In DNA form, the CDR3 reads TGTGCCAGCAGCTGGCTGTCTCGCGGGGGACCTGGAAACACCATATATTTT.